This TCR beta chain appears in the sequencing data of a study of cytomegalovirus exposure and HLA in healthy donors (dated by TCRdb to about 2017). Notes on the research overall: An earlier analysis of 587 of the donors reported more than 250 Gb of sequence data and roughly 100 million unique TCR beta sequences from about 180 million T cells. The aim of the study was to test whether cataloging public T cell receptors could identify signatures of past pathogen exposure. To predict cytomegalovirus infection status, the study combined high-throughput TCR immunosequencing, statistical association of individual TCRs with disease status, and machine learning. Both class I and class II loci were covered by HLA typing, at four-digit resolution. The later analysis used no new phenotypic data to find candidate immune exposures, relying instead on TCR beta sequences and their occurrence across donors. A separate validation cohort of roughly 130 different subjects was used in addition to the roughly 620-subject first cohort. Four or five DR-DQ haplotypes were treated as single units for association and clustering because of strong linkage in the cohort. The study used immunosequencing to profile the T cell repertoires of about 670 subjects and linked those repertoires to cytomegalovirus serostatus. In a later genetic analysis, genome-wide SNP genotypes for about 55% of the roughly 700 donors were used, and that subset was treated as a discovery cohort. All discovery cohort repertoires had been generated on a single sequencing platform. An earlier analysis of several hundred of the donors applied high-throughput TCR beta sequencing to assess whether each TCR beta V gene segment acted as functional or pseudogenic. In a later analysis, previously published TCR beta repertoires from more than 500 donors were re-analyzed and high-resolution HLA genotyping was added so that TCR occurrence patterns could be studied. The number of donors typed differed by locus, with roughly 620-630 for A, B, C, DRB1 and DQB1, more than 500 for DQA1, 600 to 610 for DPA1, and approximately 470 for DPB1. Alongside the repertoire data, information on donor age, sex, ethnicity and CMV serostatus was compiled. An early release that covered roughly 600 HLA-typed donors contained approximately 300 gigabases of sequencing data and 65 million to 100 million unique TCR sequences. Of the 300 to 500 genotyped donors, 75% to 85% were placed in the genetic ancestry cluster associated with self-reported Caucasian donors. Among 398 genotyped donors of the cohort, an average of roughly 230,000 unique TCR beta nucleotide sequences was sequenced per donor, of which approximately 18% were non-productive.

Libraries were built with the immunoSEQ multiplex PCR assay. For the multiplex PCR, a mixture combining 60 forward primers for TCR Vbeta segments and 13 reverse primers for TCR Jbeta segments was used. The CDR3 region of rearranged TCR beta genes was amplified from genomic DNA with a multiplex PCR assay. Amplified TCR beta libraries were sequenced as 87-base-pair reads on the Illumina HiSeq System. On the study's bioinformatics: Across the 640 or so repertoires, a later analysis counted 60 million to 90 million unique TCR beta chains, roughly 11 million of which were shared by at least two donors. To remove PCR and sequencing errors, raw reads were error-corrected and collapsed into unique sequences using a nearest-neighbor algorithm that merged closely related sequences. CDR3 sequences were aligned to IMGT reference sequences to assign V, D and J gene segments. For a sequence to be retained, a match of at least six nucleotides to both a V gene segment and a J gene segment was required. Rearrangements were classified as productive when the CDR3 lacked stop codons and remained in frame with V and J, and all other rearrangements were classified as non-productive. Following IMGT convention, CDR3 was defined as the stretch from the second conserved V-encoded cysteine to the conserved J-encoded phenylalanine. The earlier analysis of 587 of the donors excluded any sequence lacking an unambiguous match to a single V gene segment. In an earlier analysis of about 590 of the donors, a V segment was called functional when productive rearrangements were above 56.7%, and segregating when the standard deviation between donors exceeded 5%. A statistical classification framework was built for diagnosing cytomegalovirus status from the catalog of TCR beta chain sequences. In a later analysis, V and J genes were assigned by comparing TCR nucleotide sequences against IMGT/GENE-DB human TR gene sequences. A later analysis assigned CDR3 sequences and most-parsimonious VDJ recombination scenarios with the TCRdist pipeline. In a later analysis, each TCR beta chain was defined by its CDR3 amino acid sequence together with its V-gene family, and reads lacking a unique V-gene family were excluded. As a way to deal with suspected cross-contamination and a sequencing artifact, a later analysis dropped 450 to 600 nucleotide sequences that were highly shared and had low generation probability. A later analysis calculated a clonal expansion index for each public chain from normalized within-repertoire ranks of inferred template counts. In a later analysis, generation probabilities were computed with a VDJ recombination model fitted to out-of-frame rearrangements, and the resulting probabilities were checked against IGoR. Hypergeometric tests were used in a later analysis to score TCR-TCR, TCR-HLA and TCR-CMV co-occurrence, with a repertoire-size bias correction applied to the TCR pairs. In a later analysis, false discovery rates were estimated by permuting HLA or CMV assignments 20 times. In a later analysis, co-occurring TCRs were grouped using DBSCAN, and TCRdist sequence similarity was added for clustering within HLA-allele-positive subsets. Repertoires with fewer than 30,000 or more than 120,000 public chains, plus five repertoires with anomalous nucleotide sharing, were excluded from co-occurrence clustering. In TCRdb, the immuneACCESS table is reduced to in-frame sequences with V and J assigned. These tables do not hold every clone; where another copy was compared, an unresolved V gene accounts for under half, and the others remain unexplained. The DNA gave D and trimming, while V, J and clone size come from that table. This sample's table lists fewer than 110,000 clones. Of the sample, about 3% falls within the top ten clones.

For this clone: Its specific antigen is unknown.

Per the germline V gene, SGHTA is the CDR1 and FQGNSA is the CDR2. The CDR3 covers 18 residues, taking in both the cysteine and the phenylalanine. Only the CDR3 DNA is retained, 54 bases long and in frame from the first base. Unmatched junction bases come to 20, with V trimmed by 5 bases and J by 6 bases. In total, more than 500 healthy bone marrow donors made up the cohort. At the time of sampling, every cohort member was nominally healthy, though immune exposures that went unrecorded were likely present. The donor tested CMV seronegative and was one of the 352 seronegative cohort members. A peripheral blood sample was provided by each donor, and peripheral blood mononuclear cells were used for TCR beta sequencing. The Qiagen DNeasy Blood Extraction Kit was used to extract genomic DNA from the blood cell samples. The study at large found these results: HLA typing was unavailable for some donors at each locus, so association tests used only the typed subset. In a later analysis, HLA-associated TCR beta chains were found to be more clonally expanded and to have lower generation probabilities than equally common non-associated chains. Presence/absence analyses assumed roughly uniform sequencing depth across donors, an assumption that may not hold. In a later analysis, several top co-occurrence clusters were reported to appear linked to parvovirus B19, influenza, CMV and Epstein-Barr virus. In a later genetic analysis, a missense DCLRE1C variant was associated with V-gene and J-gene trimming of TCR beta chains, and the association was replicated in an independent cohort. The 87-base-pair reads could not distinguish some IMGT-functional V segments, including TRBV6-2 and TRBV6-3, so those segments were excluded. In vitro tests confirmed that a few of the cytomegalovirus-associated TCR beta chains recognize cytomegalovirus antigens. Cytomegalovirus status was reported to be diagnosed by the classifier with high specificity and sensitivity in both the original and validation cohorts. An earlier analysis of around 540 of the donors showed that most TCR beta V segments appeared in productive rearrangements either about 90% or about 30% of the time, which broadly matched IMGT annotations. Strong co-occurrence of HLA alleles, especially DR and DQ, made assigning TCR associations to individual alleles difficult. For the cohort, immune exposure information was limited to CMV serostatus. A later analysis associated approximately 17,000 TCR beta sequences with specific HLA alleles at a false discovery rate of 0.05. The study listed 150 to 200 TCR beta chains as associated with cytomegalovirus. A later analysis found that most CMV-associated TCR beta chains appeared HLA-restricted, with HLA associations seemingly driven largely by CMV exposure. The authors suggested that the approach could potentially be extended to other disease states and immunological phenotypes. Across donors, most TCR sequences were observed very rarely, whereas some public TCRs were present in many individuals. A further reported finding was that TCR beta sequences accurately predicted the HLA-A and HLA-B alleles for most subjects in the first cohort. According to a later genetic analysis, donors in an Asian-associated ancestry cluster had fewer N-insertions in productive TCRs than the approximately 670-donor mean. In a later analysis, the rate of TCR association differed among HLA loci, with DRB1 alleles having the most associated TCRs and HLA-C alleles having the fewest. About 17 rarely observed V segments, including chromosome 9 orphons, were excluded from the earlier analysis of about 500 of the donors because counts were too low. In this cohort, only TCR beta chains were sequenced, and detectable features were limited by the absence of alpha or paired-chain data. A cluster of highly shared sequence variants was judged likely to be a technical artifact of the sequencing pipeline. Correlated functional status among segregating V segments might reflect linkage disequilibrium, but an unknown experimental factor could not be ruled out.

The chain couples TRBV7-2 to TRBJ2-3, and TRBD1 matches 7 of the central bases. This clonotype originated in a man between 35 and 55 years old in good health and CMV-seronegative. Sequenced sample: PBMCs. In nucleotide form, the sequence is TGTGCCAGCAGCCCCCCACCGACAGGGAGAAGTTGGAGGGATACGCAGTATTTT. It is translated as CASSPPPTGRSWRDTQYF.